This entry features one T cell receptor beta chain sequence. Its antigen is not known. The data were obtained in a study of T-cell memory formation after mild COVID-19. This CDR3 has 15 residues. Deletions cut 2 bases from V and 3 bases from J, with 13 bases between. CDR1 and CDR2 from the germline V gene are SQVTM and ANQGSEA. TCRdb independently ran MiXCR on the 5' RACE reads; one entry per CDR3 protein. In the table there are roughly 370,000 distinct CDR3 sequences, roughly 15% of which are singletons. Study observations and caveats: Day 15 to 85 contracting clones showed balanced CD4/CD8; day 15 to 37 expanders favored CD4+.

Sequencing was carried out using PBMCs or a T cell subset sorted from them (not recorded which). The TCR sequence derives from a man between 18 and 29 years old who had mild COVID-19 (a few samples of this study predate the infection). Cell type and time point are not known. The chain carries TRBV29-1 and TRBJ2-2; either TRBD1 or TRBD2 may supply D (6 bases each). Here the CDR3 reads CSVEPGASDTGELFF. The DNA of the CDR3 is TGCAGCGTTGAACCGGGGGCGAGCGACACCGGGGAGCTGTTTTTT.